The present entry profiles one TCR beta chain with its context. Both 60 Vbeta primers and 13 Jbeta primers went into the PCR. Sequencing used immunoSEQ multiplex PCR; TCRdb keeps in-frame clones, though not all of them. The table records over 200,000 clones, around 73% of them present only once. The sample belongs to a study of cytomegalovirus exposure and HLA in healthy donors. The sample comprised PBMCs. This clonotype was obtained from a male donor in good health and CMV-seronegative.

CDR3 in amino acids: CASSSSDRAKAGELFF. The CDR3 DNA follows: TGTGCCAGCAGTTCCTCCGACAGGGCAAAAGCCGGGGAGCTGTTTTTT. The V call is TRBV27, the J call TRBJ2-2; TRBD1 matches 7 bases. The V and J ends lost 4 bases and 6 bases, in that order; junction bases with no gene match: 11. The V gene's germline CDR1 is MNHEY and CDR2 SMNVEV (reference sequence). The CDR3 is 16 residues long.